The clone carrying this T cell receptor beta chain occurred once. Its target is unknown. Only CD45RO-negative cells positively selected for CCR7 counted as naive CD8 cells, so terminally differentiated effector memory CD45RA+ cells were excluded. This sample is part of a study of shared clonotypes between healthy human individuals. Sequencing was performed with immunoSEQ multiplex PCR; in TCRdb, only in-frame clones are kept and a portion is missing. Of under 2,000,000 clones listed, roughly 95% are singletons. J lost 4 bases, V lost 0 bases, and 12 bases had no gene match. The CDR3 consists of 17 residues. Germline CDR1 reads SGHRS; CDR2 reads YFSETQ. General study findings and limits: Naive subsets generally exceeded memory subsets in estimated richness. Some naive CD4 clonotypes, roughly 4.7%, turned up in common across a handful of donors.

The sample taken for sequencing was naive CD8+ T cells sorted from blood. The gene calls are TRBV5-1 and TRBJ1-1, with 7 bases matching TRBD1. This clonotype was sampled from a man aged 18 to 29 in good health. CDR3 DNA sequence: TGCGCCAGCAGCTTGGGCCTAACGGGACAGTGGACCACTGAAGCTTTCTTT. Protein product: CASSLGLTGQWTTEAFF.